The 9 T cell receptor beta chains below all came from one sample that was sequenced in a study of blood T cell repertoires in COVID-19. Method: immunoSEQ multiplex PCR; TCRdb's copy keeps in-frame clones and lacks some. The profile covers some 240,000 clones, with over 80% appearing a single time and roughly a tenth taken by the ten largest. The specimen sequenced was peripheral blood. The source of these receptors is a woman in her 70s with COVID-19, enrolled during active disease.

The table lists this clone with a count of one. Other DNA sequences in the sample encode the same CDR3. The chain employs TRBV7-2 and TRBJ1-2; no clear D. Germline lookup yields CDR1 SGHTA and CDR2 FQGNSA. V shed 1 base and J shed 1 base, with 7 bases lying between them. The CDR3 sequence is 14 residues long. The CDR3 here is CASSLDRVNYGYTF. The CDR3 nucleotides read TGTGCCAGCAGCTTAGATCGGGTTAACTATGGCTACACCTTC.

The CDR3 sequence: CASRDRGGSYEQYF. In DNA form, the CDR3 reads TGTGCCAGCAGGGACAGGGGGGGATCCTACGAGCAGTACTTC. The genes are TRBV6-6 and TRBJ2-7; TRBD1 matches at 10 bases. Germline V lookup: CDR1 MNHNY, CDR2 SVGAGI (reference sequence). V was pared by 6 bases and J by 1 base, with 3 bases of the junction left unmatched. This CDR3 has 14 amino acids.

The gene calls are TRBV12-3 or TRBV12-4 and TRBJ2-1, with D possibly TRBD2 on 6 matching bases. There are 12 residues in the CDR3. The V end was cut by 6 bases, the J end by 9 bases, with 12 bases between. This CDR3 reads CASRRLELEQFF. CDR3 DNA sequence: TGTGCCAGCAGACGACTAGAACTTGAGCAGTTCTTC.

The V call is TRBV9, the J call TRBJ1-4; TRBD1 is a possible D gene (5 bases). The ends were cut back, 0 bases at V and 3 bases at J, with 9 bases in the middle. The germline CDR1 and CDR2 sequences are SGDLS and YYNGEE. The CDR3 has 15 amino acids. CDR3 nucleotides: TGTGCCAGCAGCGTAGATGGGGCGGCTAATGAAAAACTGTTTTTT. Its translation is CASSVDGAANEKLFF.

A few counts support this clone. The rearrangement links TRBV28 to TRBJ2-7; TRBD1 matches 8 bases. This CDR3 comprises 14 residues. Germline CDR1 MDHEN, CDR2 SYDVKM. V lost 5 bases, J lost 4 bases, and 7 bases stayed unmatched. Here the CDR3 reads CASSPPGGAYEQYF. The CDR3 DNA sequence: TGTGCCAGCAGTCCGCCAGGGGGCGCATACGAGCAGTACTTC.

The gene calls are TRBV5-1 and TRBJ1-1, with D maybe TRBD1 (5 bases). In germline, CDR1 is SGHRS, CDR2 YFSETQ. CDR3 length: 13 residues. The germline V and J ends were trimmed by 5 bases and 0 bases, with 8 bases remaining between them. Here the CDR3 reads CASSQGMNTEAFF. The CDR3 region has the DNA TGCGCCAGCAGTCAGGGAATGAACACTGAAGCTTTCTTT.

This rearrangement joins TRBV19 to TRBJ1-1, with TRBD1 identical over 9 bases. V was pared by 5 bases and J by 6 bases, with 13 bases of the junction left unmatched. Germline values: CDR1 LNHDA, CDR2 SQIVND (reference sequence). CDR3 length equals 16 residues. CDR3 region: CASSLGSTGGAAEAFF. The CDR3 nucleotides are TGTGCCAGTAGTCTAGGGAGCACAGGGGGCGCGGCTGAAGCTTTCTTT. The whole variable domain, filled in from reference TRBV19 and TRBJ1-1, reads DGGITQSPKYLFRKEGQNVTLSCEQNLNHDAMYWYRQDPGQGLRLIYYSQIVNDFQKGDIAEGYSVSREKKESFPLTVTSAQKNPTAFYLCASSLGSTGGAAEAFFGQGTRLTVV.

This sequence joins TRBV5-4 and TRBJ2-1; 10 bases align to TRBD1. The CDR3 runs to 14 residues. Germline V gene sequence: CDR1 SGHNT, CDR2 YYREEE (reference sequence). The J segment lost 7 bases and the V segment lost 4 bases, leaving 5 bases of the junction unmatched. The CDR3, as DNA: TGTGCCAGCAGCAATCGACAGGGGGCGAATGAGCAGTTCTTC. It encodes CASSNRQGANEQFF.

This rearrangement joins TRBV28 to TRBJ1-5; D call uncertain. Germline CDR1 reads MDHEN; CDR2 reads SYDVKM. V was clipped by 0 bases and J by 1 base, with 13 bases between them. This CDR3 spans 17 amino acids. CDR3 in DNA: TGTGCCAGCAGTTTATGGTTGACACCTTCAAGCAATCAGCCCCAGCATTTT. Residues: CASSLWLTPSSNQPQHF.